Here is one TCR beta chain with its context. Its antigen remains unknown. This sample was taken from a study of cytomegalovirus exposure and HLA in healthy donors. Study-level points and caveats: A later analysis, which compared TCR beta chains of equal frequency, found the HLA-associated ones more clonally expanded. It was reported in a later analysis that an Asian-associated ancestry cluster showed fewer N-insertions than the 666-donor mean. Several of the most significant clusters appeared linked to common viral pathogens, based on a later analysis. Another analysis was done later, and it associated around 16,000 TCR beta sequences with HLA alleles at 0.05 false discovery rate.

Researchers ran the PCR with 60 Vbeta and 13 Jbeta primers. Clones were sequenced by immunoSEQ multiplex PCR, and TCRdb holds only the in-frame ones, with some missing. The sample lists about 130,000 clones; about 79% were seen once. The germline V gene has CDR1 MDHEN and CDR2 SYDVKM. The CDR3 sequence is 18 residues long. Trimming removed 5 bases at V and 0 bases at J, with 17 bases between. The chain is built from TRBV28 and TRBJ1-6; D might be TRBD1 (6 bases). The TCR comes from a man aged 45 to 65 in good health and CMV-seronegative. Input material: PBMCs. CDR3 coding DNA: TGTGCCAGCAGTCCTACACAGGGAATAGGCTCCTATAATTCACCCCTCCACTTT. Translation: CASSPTQGIGSYNSPLHF.